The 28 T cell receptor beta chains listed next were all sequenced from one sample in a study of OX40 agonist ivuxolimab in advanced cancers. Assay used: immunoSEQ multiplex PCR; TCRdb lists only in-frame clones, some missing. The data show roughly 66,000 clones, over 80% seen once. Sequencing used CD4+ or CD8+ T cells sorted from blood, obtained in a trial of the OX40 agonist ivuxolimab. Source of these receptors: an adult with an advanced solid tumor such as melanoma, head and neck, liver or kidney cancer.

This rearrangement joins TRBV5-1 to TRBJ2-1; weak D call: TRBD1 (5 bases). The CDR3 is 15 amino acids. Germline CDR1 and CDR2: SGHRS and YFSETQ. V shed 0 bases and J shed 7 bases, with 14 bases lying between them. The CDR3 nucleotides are TGCGCCAGCAGCTTGGCGGCAGGGTTGGAGAATGAGCAGTTCTTC. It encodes CASSLAAGLENEQFF.

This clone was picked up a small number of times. The CDR3 DNA follows: TGTGCCAGCATCATCCGGGACAGGAACACTGAAGCTTTCTTT. Translation: CASIIRDRNTEAFF. The rearrangement links TRBV28 to TRBJ1-1; 7 bases map to TRBD1. With V trimmed by 7 bases and J by 1 base, 6 bases remained unmatched. Germline lookup yields CDR1 MDHEN and CDR2 SYDVKM. The CDR3 totals 14 residues.

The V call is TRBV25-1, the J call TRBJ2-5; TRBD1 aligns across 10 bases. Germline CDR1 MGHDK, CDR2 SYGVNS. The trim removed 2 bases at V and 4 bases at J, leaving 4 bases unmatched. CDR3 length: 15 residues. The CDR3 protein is CASSERWDRGETQYF. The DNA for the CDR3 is TGTGCCAGCAGTGAAAGATGGGACAGGGGAGAGACCCAGTACTTC.

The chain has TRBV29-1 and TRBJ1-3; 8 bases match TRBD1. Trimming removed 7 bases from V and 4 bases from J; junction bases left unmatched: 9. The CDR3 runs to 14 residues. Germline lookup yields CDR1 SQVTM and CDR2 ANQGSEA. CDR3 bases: TGCAGCGGTATCGACAGGGGCGCGGGAAACACCATATATTTT. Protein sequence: CSGIDRGAGNTIYF.

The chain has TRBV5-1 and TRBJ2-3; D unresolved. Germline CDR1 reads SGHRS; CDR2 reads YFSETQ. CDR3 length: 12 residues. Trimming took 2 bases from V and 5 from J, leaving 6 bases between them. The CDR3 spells CASSFAEDTQYF. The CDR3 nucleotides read TGCGCCAGCAGCTTCGCAGAAGATACGCAGTATTTT.

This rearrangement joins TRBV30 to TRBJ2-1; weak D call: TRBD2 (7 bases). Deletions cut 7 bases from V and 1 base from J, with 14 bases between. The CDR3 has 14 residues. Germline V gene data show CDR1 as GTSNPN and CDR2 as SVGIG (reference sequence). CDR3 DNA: TGTGCCTCAAAAAGGGGGGGGTCCTACAATGAGCAGTTCTTC. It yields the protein CASKRGGSYNEQFF.

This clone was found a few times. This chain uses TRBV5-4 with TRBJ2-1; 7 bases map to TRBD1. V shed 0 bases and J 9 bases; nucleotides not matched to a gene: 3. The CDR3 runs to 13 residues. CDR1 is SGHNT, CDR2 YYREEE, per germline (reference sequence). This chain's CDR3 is CASSLGPGGEQFF. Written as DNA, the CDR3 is TGTGCCAGCAGCTTGGGACCAGGGGGTGAGCAGTTCTTC.

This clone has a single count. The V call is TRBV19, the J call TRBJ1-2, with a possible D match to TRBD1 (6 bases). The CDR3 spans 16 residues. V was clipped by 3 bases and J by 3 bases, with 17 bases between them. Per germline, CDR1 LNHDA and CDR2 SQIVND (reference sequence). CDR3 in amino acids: CASSIFTGGSDYGYTF. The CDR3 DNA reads TGTGCCAGTAGTATTTTTACGGGGGGCAGTGACTATGGCTACACCTTC.

The CDR3 protein is CASSSIRPGGITGELFF. The DNA for the CDR3 is TGTGCCAGCAGTTCCATCAGGCCAGGGGGAATCACCGGGGAGCTGTTTTTT. The chain uses TRBV2 and TRBJ2-2; 7 nucleotides agree with TRBD1. Unmatched junction bases numbered 13, after V lost 5 bases and J lost 4 bases. The CDR3 contains 17 residues. Germline V gene data show CDR1 as SNHLY and CDR2 as FYNNEI.

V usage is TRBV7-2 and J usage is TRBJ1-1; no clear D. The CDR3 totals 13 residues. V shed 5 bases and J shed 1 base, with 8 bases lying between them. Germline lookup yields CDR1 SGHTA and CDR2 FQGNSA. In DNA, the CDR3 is TGTGCCAGCAGCACGACAAGGAACACTGAAGCTTTCTTT. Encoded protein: CASSTTRNTEAFF.

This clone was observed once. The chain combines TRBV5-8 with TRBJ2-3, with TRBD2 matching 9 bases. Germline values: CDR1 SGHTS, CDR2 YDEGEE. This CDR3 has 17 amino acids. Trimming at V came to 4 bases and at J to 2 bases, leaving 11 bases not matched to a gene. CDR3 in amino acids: CASSNWSLAGSTDTQYF. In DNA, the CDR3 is TGTGCCAGCAGCAACTGGTCGCTAGCGGGATCCACAGATACGCAGTATTTT.

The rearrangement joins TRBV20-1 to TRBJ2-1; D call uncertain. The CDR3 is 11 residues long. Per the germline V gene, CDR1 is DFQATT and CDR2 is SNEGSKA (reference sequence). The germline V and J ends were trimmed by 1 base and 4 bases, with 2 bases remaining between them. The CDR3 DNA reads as TGCAGTGCTAGAGCGTACAATGAGCAGTTCTTC. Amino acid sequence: CSARAYNEQFF.

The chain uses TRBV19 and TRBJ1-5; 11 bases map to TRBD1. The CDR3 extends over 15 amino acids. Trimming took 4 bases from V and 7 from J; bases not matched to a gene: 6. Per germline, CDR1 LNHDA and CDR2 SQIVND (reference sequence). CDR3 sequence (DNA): TGTGCCAGTAGTAAGGGACAGGGGGAGGGACAGCCCCAGCATTTT. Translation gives CASSKGQGEGQPQHF.

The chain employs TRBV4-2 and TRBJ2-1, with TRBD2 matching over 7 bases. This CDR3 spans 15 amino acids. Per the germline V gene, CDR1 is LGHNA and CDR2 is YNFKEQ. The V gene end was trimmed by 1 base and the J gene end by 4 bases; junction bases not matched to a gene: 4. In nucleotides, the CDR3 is TGTGCCAGCAGCCAAGGGACTAGTGCTTACAATGAGCAGTTCTTC. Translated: CASSQGTSAYNEQFF.

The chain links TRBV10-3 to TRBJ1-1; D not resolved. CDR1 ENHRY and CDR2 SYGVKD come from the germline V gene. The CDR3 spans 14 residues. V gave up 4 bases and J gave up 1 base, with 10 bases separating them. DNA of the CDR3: TGTGCCATCAGTGCGAGCGCCTCGAACACTGAAGCTTTCTTT. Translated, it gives CAISASASNTEAFF.

CDR3 nucleotide sequence: TGTGCCAGCAGCCCGAACTACGAGCAGTACTTC. It yields the protein CASSPNYEQYF. The genes are TRBV11-3 and TRBJ2-7; D is unresolved. V lost 5 bases and J 3 bases, leaving 5 bases between the germline ends. Germline CDR1 reads SGHNT; CDR2 reads YENEEA. The CDR3 length is 11 residues.

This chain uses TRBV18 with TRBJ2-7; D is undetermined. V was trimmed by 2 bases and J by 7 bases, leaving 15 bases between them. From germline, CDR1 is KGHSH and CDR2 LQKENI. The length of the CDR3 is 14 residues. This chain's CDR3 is CASSPRTLLDEQYF. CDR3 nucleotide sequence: TGTGCCAGCTCACCAAGAACTTTACTGGATGAGCAGTACTTC. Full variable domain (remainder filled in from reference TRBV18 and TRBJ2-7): NAGVMQNPRHLVRRRGQEARLRCSPMKGHSHVYWYRQLPEEGLKFMVYLQKENIIDESGMPKERFSAEFPKEGPSILRIQQVVRGDSAAYFCASSPRTLLDEQYFGPGTRLTVT.

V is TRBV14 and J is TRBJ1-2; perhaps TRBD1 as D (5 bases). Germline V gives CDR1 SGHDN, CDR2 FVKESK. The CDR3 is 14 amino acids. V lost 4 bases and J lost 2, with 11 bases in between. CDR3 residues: CASSRDLLNYGYTF. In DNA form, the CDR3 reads TGTGCCAGCAGCCGGGACCTCCTAAACTATGGCTACACCTTC.

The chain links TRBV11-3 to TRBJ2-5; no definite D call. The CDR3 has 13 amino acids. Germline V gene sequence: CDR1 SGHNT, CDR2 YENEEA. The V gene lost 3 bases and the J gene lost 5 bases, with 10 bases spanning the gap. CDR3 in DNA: TGTGCCAGCAGCTTTACCCCATGGGAGACCCAGTACTTC. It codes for CASSFTPWETQYF.

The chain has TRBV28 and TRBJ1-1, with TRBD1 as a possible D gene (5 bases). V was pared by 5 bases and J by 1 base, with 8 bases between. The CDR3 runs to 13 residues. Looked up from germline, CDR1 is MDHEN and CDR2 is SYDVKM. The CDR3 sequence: CASSRQGNTEAFF. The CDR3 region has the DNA TGTGCCAGCAGTCGTCAGGGGAACACTGAAGCTTTCTTT.

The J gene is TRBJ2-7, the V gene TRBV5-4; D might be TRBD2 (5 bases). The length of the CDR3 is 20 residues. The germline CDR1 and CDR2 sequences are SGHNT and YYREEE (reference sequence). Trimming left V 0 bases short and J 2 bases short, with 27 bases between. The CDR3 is CASSLGRPGRASAGTYEQYF. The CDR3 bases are TGTGCCAGCAGCTTGGGTAGGCCGGGGAGAGCTTCCGCAGGTACCTACGAGCAGTACTTC.

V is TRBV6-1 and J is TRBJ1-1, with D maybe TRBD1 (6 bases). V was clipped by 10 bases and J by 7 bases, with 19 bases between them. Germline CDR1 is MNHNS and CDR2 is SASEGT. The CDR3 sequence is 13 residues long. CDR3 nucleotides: TGTGCCACCAACTCCTACAGGGAAGGTGAAGCTTTCTTT. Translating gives CATNSYREGEAFF.

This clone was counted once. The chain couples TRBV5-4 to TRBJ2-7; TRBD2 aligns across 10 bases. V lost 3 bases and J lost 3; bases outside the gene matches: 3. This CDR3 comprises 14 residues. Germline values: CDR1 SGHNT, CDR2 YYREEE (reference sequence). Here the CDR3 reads CASSSPSGSYEQYF. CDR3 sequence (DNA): TGTGCCAGCAGCTCCCCTAGCGGGAGCTACGAGCAGTACTTC.

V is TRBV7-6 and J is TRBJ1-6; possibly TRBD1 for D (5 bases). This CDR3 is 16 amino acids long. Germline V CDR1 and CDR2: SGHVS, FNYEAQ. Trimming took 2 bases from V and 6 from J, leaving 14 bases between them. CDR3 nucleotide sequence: TGTGCCAGCAGCTTATATTCCGCCGGGGGTAATTCACCCCTCCACTTT. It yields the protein CASSLYSAGGNSPLHF. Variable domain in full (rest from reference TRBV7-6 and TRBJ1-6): GAGVSQSPRYKVTKRGQDVALRCDPISGHVSLYWYRQALGQGPEFLTYFNYEAQQDKSGLPNDRFSAERPEGSISTLTIQRTEQRDSAMYRCASSLYSAGGNSPLHFGNGTRLTVT.

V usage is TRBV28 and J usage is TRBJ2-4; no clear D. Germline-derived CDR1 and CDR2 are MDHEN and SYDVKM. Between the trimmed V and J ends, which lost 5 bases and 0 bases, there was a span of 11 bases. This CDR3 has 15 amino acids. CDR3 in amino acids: CASSVRTVAKNIQYF. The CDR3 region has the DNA TGTGCCAGCAGTGTACGGACGGTAGCCAAAAACATTCAGTACTTC.

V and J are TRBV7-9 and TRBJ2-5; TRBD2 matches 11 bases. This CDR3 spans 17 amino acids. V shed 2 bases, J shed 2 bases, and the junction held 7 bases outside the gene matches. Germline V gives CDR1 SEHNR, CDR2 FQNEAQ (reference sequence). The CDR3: CASSLLEGLAGQETQYF. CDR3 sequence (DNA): TGTGCCAGCAGCTTACTGGAAGGACTAGCGGGTCAAGAGACCCAGTACTTC.

CDR3 in amino acids: CASSLPGPYEQYF. As DNA, the CDR3 is TGTGCCAGCAGCCTCCCGGGACCTTACGAGCAGTACTTC. The chain employs TRBV5-4 and TRBJ2-7; D is possibly TRBD1 or TRBD2 (5 bases each). CDR3 length equals 13 residues. Trimming left V 4 bases short and J 4 bases short, with 12 bases between. Per the germline V gene, CDR1 is SGHNT and CDR2 is YYREEE (reference sequence).

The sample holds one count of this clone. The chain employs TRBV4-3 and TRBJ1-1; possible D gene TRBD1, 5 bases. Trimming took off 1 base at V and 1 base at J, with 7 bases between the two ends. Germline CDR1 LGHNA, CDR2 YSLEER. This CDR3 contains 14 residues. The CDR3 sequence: CASSQVDRNTEAFF. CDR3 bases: TGCGCCAGCAGCCAAGTCGACAGGAACACTGAAGCTTTCTTT.